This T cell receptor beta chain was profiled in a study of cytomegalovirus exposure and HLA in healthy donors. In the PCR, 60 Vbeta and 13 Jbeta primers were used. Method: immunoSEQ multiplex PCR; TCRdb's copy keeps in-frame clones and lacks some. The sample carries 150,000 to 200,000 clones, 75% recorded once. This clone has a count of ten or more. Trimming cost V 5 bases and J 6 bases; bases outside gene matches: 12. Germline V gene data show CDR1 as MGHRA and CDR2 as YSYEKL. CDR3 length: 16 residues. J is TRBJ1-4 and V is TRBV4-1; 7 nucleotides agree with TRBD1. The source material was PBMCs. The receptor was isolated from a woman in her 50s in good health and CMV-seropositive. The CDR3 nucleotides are TGCGCCAGCAGCTCTCACCCCCGGGACAGCTATGAAAAACTGTTTTTT. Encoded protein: CASSSHPRDSYEKLFF.